The source of this T cell receptor (beta chain) is a study of identical twins. The CDR3 extends over 12 amino acids. CDR1 is SNHLY and CDR2 is FYNNEI in the germline V gene. Trimming removed 7 bases at V and 2 bases at J, with 9 bases between. TCRdb itself ran the 5' RACE reads through MiXCR, one entry per CDR3 protein. The sample lists some 1,600,000 distinct CDR3 sequences; about 32% were seen once. This TCR was recovered from a newborn girl in good health. The specimen was cord blood. The chain combines TRBV2 with TRBJ2-7, with a weak D call TRBD1 (6 bases). The CDR3 loop reads CASTGDAYEQYF. Here the CDR3 DNA reads TGTGCCAGCACAGGGGACGCCTACGAGCAGTACTTC.